The next 22 T cell receptor beta chains were all read from a single sample in a study of T cell repertoires in cytomegalovirus infection. One entry per CDR3 protein, called by TCRdb with MiXCR from the reads. This sample has about 150,000 distinct CDR3 sequences, with roughly a quarter found just once. Sequences were obtained from PBMCs. The origin of the receptors is a human donor in good health (CMV status not recorded). Some clones in this sample may be carry-over from other donors' samples.

This clonotype appeared many times. J is TRBJ2-1 and V is TRBV7-2; 10 bases line up with TRBD2. CDR1 SGHTA and CDR2 FQGNSA come from the germline V gene. The junction had 8 bases not matched to a gene; V was cut back by 3 bases and J by 9 bases. The CDR3 length is 15 residues. The CDR3: CASSFILAGDGEQFF. CDR3 nucleotide sequence: TGTGCCAGCAGCTTCATCCTAGCGGGAGATGGTGAGCAGTTCTTC. Complete variable domain (other parts from reference TRBV7-2 and TRBJ2-1): GAGVSQSPSNKVTEKGKDVELRCDPISGHTALYWYRQSLGQGLEFLIYFQGNSAPDKSGLPSDRFSAERTGGSVSTLTIQRTQQEDSAVYLCASSFILAGDGEQFFGPGTRLTVL.

This clonotype was detected many times. This chain connects TRBV7-8 to TRBJ2-7; D is unresolved. Germline values: CDR1 SGHVS, CDR2 FQNEAQ. This CDR3 is built from 14 residues. V was clipped by 4 bases and J by 2 bases, with 12 bases between them. CDR3 loop: CASSSRPKPYEQYF. CDR3 coding DNA: TGTGCCAGCAGCTCTCGACCGAAACCCTACGAGCAGTACTTC.

This clonotype is categorized as medium-sized (0.01 to 0.1%). The CDR3 region is CASSFPRRVRPDTQYF. CDR3 DNA sequence: TGTGCCAGCAGCTTTCCCCGGAGGGTTCGGCCAGATACGCAGTATTTT. The chain uses TRBV7-8 and TRBJ2-3; D is possibly TRBD2 (6 bases). Germline V gives CDR1 SGHVS, CDR2 FQNEAQ. This CDR3 contains 16 residues. The V end lost 3 bases, the J end lost 4 bases, and 17 bases lay between the germline ends.

The genes are TRBV20-1 and TRBJ2-7; TRBD1 matches 8 bases. Per germline, CDR1 DFQATT and CDR2 SNEGSKA (reference sequence). The V gene end was trimmed by 4 bases and the J gene end by 5 bases; junction bases not matched to a gene: 4. This CDR3 is 12 amino acids long. The CDR3 nucleotides read TGCAGTGCTATCGGACAGGGCAACGAGCAGTACTTC. Translation gives CSAIGQGNEQYF.

This clonotype was observed a few times. The chain combines TRBV12-3 or TRBV12-4 with TRBJ2-7, with D unresolved. V shed 3 bases and J shed 5 bases, with 11 bases lying between them. The CDR3 has 13 residues. CDR3 residues: CASSLKYDNEQYF. The CDR3 DNA reads TGTGCCAGCAGTTTGAAGTACGATAACGAGCAGTACTTC.

This clonotype is categorized as medium-sized (0.01 to 0.1%). The chain has TRBV7-2 and TRBJ1-6; a weak D match, TRBD1 (6 bases). The CDR3 runs to 14 residues. The germline V and J ends were trimmed by 5 bases and 4 bases, with 9 bases remaining between them. Per the germline V gene, CDR1 is SGHTA and CDR2 is FQGNSA. The CDR3 DNA follows: TGTGCCAGCAGCCGACAGGCGTATAATTCACCCCTCCACTTT. It yields the protein CASSRQAYNSPLHF.

There are many counts of this clonotype. The rearrangement joins TRBV2 to TRBJ2-1; D is perhaps TRBD1 (5 bases). V shed 7 bases and J shed 9 bases, with 16 bases lying between them. This CDR3 is built from 13 residues. The V gene's germline CDR1 is SNHLY and CDR2 FYNNEI. CDR3 coding DNA: TGTGCCAGCATGTATAATTGGGGCGCTGAGCAGTTCTTC. Protein: CASMYNWGAEQFF.

The chain links TRBV29-1 to TRBJ1-1, with 9 bases that match TRBD1. Looked up from germline, CDR1 is SQVTM and CDR2 is ANQGSEA. The ends lost 6 bases at V and 7 bases at J; junction bases unmatched: 9. The CDR3 extends over 13 amino acids. The CDR3 loop reads CSVAGQGMGEAFF. CDR3 DNA sequence: TGCAGCGTCGCTGGACAGGGGATGGGTGAAGCTTTCTTT.

This clonotype occurred a few times. This chain connects TRBV5-1 to TRBJ2-7; 7 bases align to TRBD2. The CDR3 is made up of 13 amino acids. In germline, CDR1 is SGHRS, CDR2 YFSETQ. Germline trimming cut 7 bases from V and 1 base from J; bases unmatched to any gene: 5. DNA of the CDR3: TGCGCCAGCGGACCAGCGGGGTCCTACGAGCAGTACTTC. Its translation is CASGPAGSYEQYF. The full variable domain, completed using reference TRBV5-1 and TRBJ2-7, is KAGVTQTPRYLIKTRGQQVTLSCSPISGHRSVSWYQQTPGQGLQFLFEYFSETQRNKGNFPGRFSGRQFSNSRSEMNVSTLELGDSALYLCASGPAGSYEQYFGPGTRLTVT.

This clonotype was seen a handful of times. The chain is built from TRBV6-2 or TRBV6-3 and TRBJ2-7; maybe TRBD2 (6 bases). This CDR3 spans 13 amino acids. Trimming took off 7 bases at V and 2 bases at J, with 12 bases between the two ends. Looked up from germline, CDR1 is MNHEY and CDR2 is SVGEGT. For the CDR3, the DNA is TGTGCCAGCAATGAGCGGGCCACCTACGAGCAGTACTTC. Its translation is CASNERATYEQYF.

This clonotype was seen a few times. The chain is built from TRBV3-1 and TRBJ2-1; 11 bases align to TRBD2. The germline gives CDR1 LGHDT, CDR2 YNNKEL (reference sequence). With 3 bases clipped from V and 1 base from J, the junction kept 11 bases outside the gene matches. The CDR3 totals 19 residues. The CDR3 protein is CASSHVLAGGRVSYNEQFF. As DNA, the CDR3 is TGTGCCAGCAGCCACGTCCTAGCGGGAGGCCGAGTGTCCTACAATGAGCAGTTCTTC.

This clonotype was detected a few times. The V gene is TRBV7-6, the J gene TRBJ1-4; weak D call: TRBD1 (5 bases). Germline assignment: CDR1 SGHVS and CDR2 FNYEAQ. V gave up 4 bases and J gave up 3 bases, with 18 bases separating them. The CDR3 is 17 amino acids. The CDR3 is CASSYFRGRDANEKLFF. CDR3 coding DNA: TGTGCCAGCAGCTACTTCCGGGGTAGGGACGCTAATGAAAAACTGTTTTTT.

This clonotype has more than one count but fewer than ten. CDR3 nucleotide sequence: TGTGCCAGCAGTGCCAATCAGGCTTATAGCAATCAGCCCCAGCATTTT. Translated, it gives CASSANQAYSNQPQHF. This chain links TRBV2 with TRBJ1-5; no clear D. Trimming cost V 4 bases and J 0 bases, with 13 bases left between them. The CDR3 extends over 16 amino acids. Germline V gene data show CDR1 as SNHLY and CDR2 as FYNNEI.

There are many counts of this clonotype. This chain uses TRBV15 with TRBJ2-1; D is perhaps TRBD1 (5 bases). Germline V gene sequence: CDR1 LNHNV, CDR2 YYDKDF (reference sequence). CDR3 length: 14 amino acids. Trimming removed 4 bases from V and 6 bases from J, with 13 bases in between. This chain's CDR3 is CATSMAARGNEQFF. The DNA of the CDR3 is TGTGCCACCAGCATGGCAGCAAGGGGCAATGAGCAGTTCTTC. The full variable domain, in which reference TRBV15 and TRBJ2-1 provide the parts outside the CDR3, is DAMVIQNPRYQVTQFGKPVTLSCSQTLNHNVMYWYQQKSSQAPKLLFHYYDKDFNNEADTPDNFQSRRPNTSFCFLDIRSPGLGDTAMYLCATSMAARGNEQFFGPGTRLTVL.

This clonotype turned up a few times. CDR3 sequence reads: CSAPTSGAYEQYF. The DNA of the CDR3 is TGCAGTGCGCCGACTAGCGGGGCCTACGAGCAGTACTTC. The chain recombines TRBV20-1 with TRBJ2-7, with 11 bases aligning to TRBD2. V shed 6 bases, J shed 2 bases, and the junction held 3 bases outside the gene matches. This CDR3 has 13 residues. CDR1 and CDR2 (germline): DFQATT, SNEGSKA (reference sequence).

This clonotype showed up just a few times. The gene calls are TRBV27 and TRBJ2-2; tentative D call: TRBD1 (6 bases). Germline assignment: CDR1 MNHEY and CDR2 SMNVEV (reference sequence). The CDR3 is 14 residues long. Trimming left V 8 bases short and J 1 base short, with 11 bases between. This chain's CDR3 is CASWGPMNTGELFF. The CDR3 bases are TGTGCCAGCTGGGGGCCCATGAACACCGGGGAGCTGTTTTTT.

V and J are TRBV6-8 and TRBJ1-1; the match to TRBD1 covers 10 bases. In germline, CDR1 is MNHGY, CDR2 SAAAGT. V trimming: 6 bases; J trimming: 5 bases; junction bases outside the gene matches: 6. The CDR3 loop spans 14 amino acids. The DNA for the CDR3 is TGTGCCAGCAGATTCGACAGGGGGCTTACTGAAGCTTTCTTT. Protein: CASRFDRGLTEAFF.

This clonotype turned up a few times. The gene calls are TRBV4-2 and TRBJ1-4; 8 bases line up with TRBD1. The trim removed 3 bases at V and 6 bases at J, leaving 3 bases unmatched. The CDR3 runs 14 residues. Looked up from germline, CDR1 is LGHNA and CDR2 is YNFKEQ. CDR3 protein: CASSQSGGDEKLFF. The CDR3 DNA reads as TGTGCCAGCAGCCAGTCAGGGGGCGATGAAAAACTGTTTTTT.

As regards this clonotype: A read error may account for a junction end that differs from germline. The chain recombines TRBV7-2 with TRBJ1-2; D ambiguous. Germline values: CDR1 SGHTA, CDR2 FQGNSA. The CDR3 totals 16 residues. CDR3 sequence reads: CARSSAPGSVGHGYTF. Here the CDR3 DNA reads TGTGCCCGCAGCTCAGCTCCGGGCTCAGTGGGTCATGGCTACACCTTC.

This clonotype was seen many times. The J gene is TRBJ2-2, the V gene TRBV7-2; TRBD1 is a possible D gene (6 bases). Trimming cost V 5 bases and J 6 bases, with 16 bases left between them. The germline CDR1 and CDR2 sequences are SGHTA and FQGNSA. CDR3 length: 15 amino acids. Here the CDR3 DNA reads TGTGCCAGCAGCCCACAGGGACCGACGGCCGGGGAGCTGTTTTTT. It yields the protein CASSPQGPTAGELFF.

V gene TRBV6-5 combines with J gene TRBJ1-5; D not resolved. The CDR3 loop spans 14 amino acids. Per germline, CDR1 MNHEY and CDR2 SVGAGI. Between the trimmed V and J ends, which lost 5 bases and 7 bases, there was a span of 15 bases. The CDR3 loop reads CASSPDPLGQPQHF. The DNA of the CDR3 is TGTGCCAGCAGTCCCGATCCGTTAGGGCAGCCCCAGCATTTT.

The chain has TRBV20-1 and TRBJ2-3, with no clear D. The germline V gene encodes CDR1 DFQATT and CDR2 SNEGSKA (reference sequence). This CDR3 has 14 amino acids. V was clipped by 1 base and J by 2 bases, with 10 bases between them. CDR3 DNA sequence: TGCAGTGCTAGAGGACGGTCGATCACAGATACGCAGTATTTT. Protein sequence: CSARGRSITDTQYF.